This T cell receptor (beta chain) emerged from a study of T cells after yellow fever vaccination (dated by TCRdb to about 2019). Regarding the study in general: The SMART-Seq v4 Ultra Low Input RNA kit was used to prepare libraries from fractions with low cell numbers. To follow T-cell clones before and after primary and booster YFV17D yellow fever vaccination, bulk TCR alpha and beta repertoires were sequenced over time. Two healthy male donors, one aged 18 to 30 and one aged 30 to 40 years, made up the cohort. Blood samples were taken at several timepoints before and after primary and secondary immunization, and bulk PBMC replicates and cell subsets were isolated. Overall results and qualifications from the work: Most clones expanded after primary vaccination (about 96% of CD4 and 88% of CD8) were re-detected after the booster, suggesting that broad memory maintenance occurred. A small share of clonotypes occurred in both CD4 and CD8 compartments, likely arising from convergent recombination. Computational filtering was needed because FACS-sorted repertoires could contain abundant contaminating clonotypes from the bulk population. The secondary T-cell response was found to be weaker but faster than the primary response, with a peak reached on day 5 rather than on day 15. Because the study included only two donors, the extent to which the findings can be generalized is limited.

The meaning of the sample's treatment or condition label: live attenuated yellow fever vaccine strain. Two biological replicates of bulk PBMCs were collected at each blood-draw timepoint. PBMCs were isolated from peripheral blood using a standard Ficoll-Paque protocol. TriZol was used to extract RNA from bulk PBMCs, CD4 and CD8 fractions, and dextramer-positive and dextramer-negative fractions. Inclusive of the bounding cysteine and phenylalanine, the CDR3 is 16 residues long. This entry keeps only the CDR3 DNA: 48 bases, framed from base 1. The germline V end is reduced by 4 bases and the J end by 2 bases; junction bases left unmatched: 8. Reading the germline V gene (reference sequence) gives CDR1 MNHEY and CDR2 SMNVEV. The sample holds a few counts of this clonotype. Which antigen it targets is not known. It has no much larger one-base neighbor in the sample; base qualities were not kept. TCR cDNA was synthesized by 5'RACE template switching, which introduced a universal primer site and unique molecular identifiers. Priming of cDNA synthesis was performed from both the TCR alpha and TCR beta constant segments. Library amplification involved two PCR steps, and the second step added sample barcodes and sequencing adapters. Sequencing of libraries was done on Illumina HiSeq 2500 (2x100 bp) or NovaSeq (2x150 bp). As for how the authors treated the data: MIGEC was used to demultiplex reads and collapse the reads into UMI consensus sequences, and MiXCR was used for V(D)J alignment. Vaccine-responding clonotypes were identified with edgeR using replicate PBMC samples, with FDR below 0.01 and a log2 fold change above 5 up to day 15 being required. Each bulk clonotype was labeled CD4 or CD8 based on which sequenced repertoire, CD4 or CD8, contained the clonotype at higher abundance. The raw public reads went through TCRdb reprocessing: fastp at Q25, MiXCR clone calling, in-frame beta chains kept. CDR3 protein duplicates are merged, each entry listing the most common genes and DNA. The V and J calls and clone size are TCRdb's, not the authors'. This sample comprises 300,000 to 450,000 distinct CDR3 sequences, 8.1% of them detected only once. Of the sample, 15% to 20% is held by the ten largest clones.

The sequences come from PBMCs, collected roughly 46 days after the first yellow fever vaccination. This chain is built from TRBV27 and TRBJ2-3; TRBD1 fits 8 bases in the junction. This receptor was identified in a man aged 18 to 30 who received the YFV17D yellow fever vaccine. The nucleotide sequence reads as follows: TGTGCCAGCAGTTCTCTACAGGGGGTGCCCACAGATACGCAGTATTTT. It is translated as CASSSLQGVPTDTQYF.